A selection of T cell receptor beta chains follows, all from one sample in a study of beta chain features in type 1 diabetes. The method was immunoSEQ multiplex PCR; TCRdb's version includes in-frame clones alone and lacks a portion of them. In the table there are about 660,000 clones, 11% to 15% of which are singletons. The sequenced sample consisted of naive CD4+ T cells from blood. Receptors were obtained from a man between 18 and 29 years old with type 1 diabetes. Each CDR3 is given with its conserved first and last residue. Fields, in order: J gene, D gene, V gene, CDR3 protein. The D gene is left open where the match is weak.

j_gene: TRBJ1-1; d_gene: -; v_gene: TRBV30; CDR3aa: CAWASDGIEAFF
j_gene: TRBJ1-5; d_gene: -; v_gene: TRBV2; CDR3aa: CASSEYSYSNQPQHF
j_gene: TRBJ2-2; d_gene: TRBD2; v_gene: TRBV10-1; CDR3aa: CASSSRLAGAAGELFF
j_gene: TRBJ2-7; d_gene: -; v_gene: TRBV15; CDR3aa: CATSRDQGTYEQYF
j_gene: TRBJ2-1; d_gene: TRBD2; v_gene: TRBV25-1; CDR3aa: CASSPGGSSYNEQFF
j_gene: TRBJ1-5; d_gene: -; v_gene: TRBV19; CDR3aa: CASSIWGGNQPQHF
j_gene: TRBJ2-1; d_gene: -; v_gene: TRBV6-6; CDR3aa: CASSYGTTRGEQFF
j_gene: TRBJ2-5; d_gene: -; v_gene: TRBV25-1; CDR3aa: CASSEGGRAQGETQYF
j_gene: TRBJ1-6; d_gene: TRBD1; v_gene: TRBV7-2; CDR3aa: CASSPRQGSPLHF
j_gene: TRBJ2-5; d_gene: -; v_gene: TRBV7-9; CDR3aa: CASSLQGAWYF
j_gene: TRBJ1-1; d_gene: -; v_gene: TRBV30; CDR3aa: CAWSVLRLGTEAFF
j_gene: TRBJ2-7; d_gene: -; v_gene: TRBV28; CDR3aa: CASRVGRNYEQYF
j_gene: TRBJ2-7; d_gene: TRBD2; v_gene: TRBV19; CDR3aa: CASSTSGRGEQYF
j_gene: TRBJ2-5; d_gene: TRBD1; v_gene: TRBV29-1; CDR3aa: CSGESGGLTRETQYF
j_gene: TRBJ2-2; d_gene: TRBD2; v_gene: TRBV7-3; CDR3aa: CASSSSGPPGELFF
j_gene: TRBJ2-7; d_gene: TRBD2; v_gene: TRBV10-1; CDR3aa: CASSELSSGRYEQYF
j_gene: TRBJ1-1; d_gene: -; v_gene: TRBV21-1; CDR3aa: CASNTGVNTEAFF
j_gene: TRBJ2-1; d_gene: -; v_gene: TRBV5-1; CDR3aa: CASSLGVSSSYNEQFF
j_gene: TRBJ2-1; d_gene: -; v_gene: TRBV30; CDR3aa: CAWSGSATYNEQFF
j_gene: TRBJ2-7; d_gene: -; v_gene: TRBV30; CDR3aa: CAWTSQGYEQYF
j_gene: TRBJ1-1; d_gene: TRBD1; v_gene: TRBV23-1; CDR3aa: CASSRQGLGTEAFF
j_gene: TRBJ2-4; d_gene: -; v_gene: TRBV5-6; CDR3aa: CASSSLGAKNIQYF
j_gene: TRBJ2-5; d_gene: TRBD1; v_gene: TRBV5-1; CDR3aa: CASSSGQGRETQYF
j_gene: TRBJ1-2; d_gene: TRBD1; v_gene: TRBV7-9; CDR3aa: CASSRQGHGYTF
j_gene: TRBJ1-5; d_gene: -; v_gene: TRBV4-3; CDR3aa: CASSQGGFNQPQHF
j_gene: TRBJ1-2; d_gene: TRBD1; v_gene: TRBV6-5; CDR3aa: CASSQDRGGYTF
j_gene: TRBJ2-1; d_gene: -; v_gene: TRBV6-6; CDR3aa: CASSLPWGGGNEQFF
j_gene: TRBJ2-1; d_gene: TRBD2; v_gene: TRBV9; CDR3aa: CASSALAGSSYNEQFF
j_gene: TRBJ2-5; d_gene: TRBD1; v_gene: TRBV9; CDR3aa: CASSPTGQGLIGETQYF
j_gene: TRBJ1-1; d_gene: -; v_gene: TRBV19; CDR3aa: CASSVKNTEAFF
j_gene: TRBJ1-2; d_gene: -; v_gene: TRBV30; CDR3aa: CAQSGGANYGYTF
j_gene: TRBJ2-5; d_gene: -; v_gene: TRBV6-5; CDR3aa: CATCRKETQYF
j_gene: TRBJ2-5; d_gene: -; v_gene: TRBV9; CDR3aa: CASSPAAGVLETQYF
j_gene: TRBJ1-1; d_gene: -; v_gene: TRBV30; CDR3aa: CAWTYGGNTEAFF
j_gene: TRBJ2-7; d_gene: -; v_gene: TRBV5-6; CDR3aa: CASSLYRPTYEQYF
j_gene: TRBJ1-5; d_gene: TRBD1; v_gene: TRBV29-1; CDR3aa: CSVVLGTGYFGNQPQHF
j_gene: TRBJ2-7; d_gene: -; v_gene: TRBV19; CDR3aa: CASSISDSYEQYF
j_gene: TRBJ1-1; d_gene: -; v_gene: TRBV7-8; CDR3aa: CASSPWTAGPLTEAFF
j_gene: TRBJ2-1; d_gene: TRBD2; v_gene: TRBV23-1; CDR3aa: CASERRWRENGYNEQFF
j_gene: TRBJ2-1; d_gene: -; v_gene: TRBV10-3; CDR3aa: CAIGGRAWTDYNEQFF
j_gene: TRBJ1-1; d_gene: -; v_gene: TRBV7-9; CDR3aa: CASSLSLQSTEAFF
j_gene: TRBJ2-3; d_gene: -; v_gene: TRBV7-9; CDR3aa: CASSSGAADTQYF